This T cell receptor (beta chain) came from a study of technical replicates of blood from four donors. Clones were sequenced by immunoSEQ multiplex PCR, and TCRdb holds only the in-frame ones, with some missing. The table has 60,000 to 90,000 clones, 95% to 96% seen once; the top ten hold 0.2% to 0.3%. Germline CDR1 SGHVS, CDR2 FNYEAQ. CDR3 length: 13 amino acids. V shed 4 bases and J 1 base; nucleotides not matched to a gene: 1. The sequenced material came from T cells isolated from PBMCs. The chain recombines TRBV7-6 with TRBJ2-7; 7 bases map to TRBD1. The sequence was obtained from a human donor in good health. CDR3: CASSYRGSYEQYF. The CDR3, as DNA: TGTGCCAGCAGCTACAGGGGATCCTACGAGCAGTACTTC.